The source of this T cell receptor (beta chain) is a study of blood T cell repertoires in COVID-19 (TCRdb year 2020). Background for the entire study: The collaborator samples originated in the United States, Italy and Spain and spanned the acute and convalescent phases of COVID-19. The prospective study material was composed of cDNA or gDNA derived from T cells, B-cell-depleted T cells, or PBMCs. Subjects who had been exposed to COVID-19, were actively infected with it, or had recovered from it provided the deeply sampled blood TCRbeta repertoires that made up the dataset. The repertoires were released in a freely available public database intended as a resource for research on the immune response to SARS-CoV-2. Samples were obtained from the ongoing ImmuneRACE study (first 160 participants) and from 1,254 subjects provided by 6 global collaborators. A de-identified subject ID, COVID-19 status, age in years and sex were almost always included in the sample metadata. Where HLA class I and class II types were available, the types were taken from metadata supplied by the sample provider, not from assay-based typing.

TCRbeta CDR3 regions were amplified from genomic DNA using the immunoSEQ Assay, a bias-controlled multiplex PCR. The original methods were these. Within the assay, amplification of reference gene primers was used to estimate how many nucleated cells each sample contained. To quantify the absolute abundance of each unique TCRbeta CDR3 rearrangement, sequence reads were collapsed and filtered. For each sample, productive Simpson clonality was calculated as the square root of Simpson's diversity index across productive rearrangements. The source is immuneACCESS, and TCRdb retained only in-frame sequences with V and J called. Part of the clones is not carried over; for the studies checked, unresolved V genes explain less than half of this, and the remainder is unexplained. The V and J calls and clone size were taken over from that table, and D and trimming were inferred from the DNA. In this sample the table shows about 200,000 clones, around nine tenths of which occur a single time. The leading ten clones occupy 1.5% to 2% of the sample.

The paper's findings and limits, for the study overall: How much clinical and demographic metadata was included differed by source and by participant, and the metadata was provided uncurated.

About this clone itself: The antigen it recognizes is unknown. No much larger clone exists at a distance of one base, and base qualities are not known. Other DNA sequences within the sample encode an identical CDR3.

Germline trimming amounts to 5 bases on V and 2 bases on J, with 4 as the count of junction bases outside the gene matches. CDR1 SNHLY and CDR2 FYNNEI are derived from the germline V gene. The CDR3, cysteine through phenylalanine, is 14 amino acids long. Of all the DNA, just the CDR3 is kept, 42 bases in frame from base 1. Whole blood was collected in K2EDTA tubes by collaborating institutions according to the institutions' own protocols. For TCRbeta analysis, collaborators shipped samples in one of three forms: frozen whole blood, isolated PBMCs, or DNA extracted from either of those sample types. The sequence came from a man aged 18 to 29 with active or convalescent COVID-19. The sequence joins TRBV2 to TRBJ1-2; 8 bases in the middle match TRBD1. The material sequenced was peripheral blood. CDR3 protein: CASSRQGNNYGYTF. The base sequence is TGTGCCAGCAGTAGACAGGGGAACAACTATGGCTACACCTTC.